These T cell receptor beta chains were read from a single sample in a study of T cell responses to AZD1222 COVID-19 vaccine. Repertoires were generated with immunoSEQ multiplex PCR, while TCRdb's copy carries only in-frame clones and drops some. The sample lists roughly 150,000 clones; under 95% were seen once. The sample consisted of peripheral blood, taken on day 0 of AZD1222 vaccination. The receptor source for this set is an adult in good health. Each CDR3 is given with its conserved first and last residue.

j_call v_call cdr3_aa
TRBJ1-6 TRBV27 CASSSETEAGVLSPLHF
TRBJ1-2 TRBV28 CASSQPDRGLSGYTF
TRBJ2-1 TRBV7-2 CASTLVHSSEQFF
TRBJ2-3 TRBV6-5 CASSSGADTQYF
TRBJ1-1 TRBV15 CATSSGEPNTEAFF
TRBJ2-4 TRBV6-2/TRBV6-3 CASSYSPGNIQYF
TRBJ2-7 TRBV28 CASSWPEQYF
TRBJ2-7 TRBV9 CASSESGGGEQYF
TRBJ2-1 TRBV24-1 CATSDLVAGGTEQFF
TRBJ1-2 TRBV4-1 CASSQSPVGRATKNYGYTF
TRBJ1-5 TRBV11-2 CASSPGQSPNSNQPQHF
TRBJ2-2 TRBV29-1 CSVERQGSTGELFF
TRBJ1-5 TRBV19 CASSIPRRGSNQPQHF
TRBJ1-5 TRBV6-2/TRBV6-3 CASSTDRDSNQPQHF
TRBJ2-7 TRBV7-9 CASSSPDRGGSYEQYF
TRBJ2-7 TRBV23-1 CASSHAEQGQGYEQYF
TRBJ1-2 TRBV28 CASSSTRDRDYGYTF
TRBJ1-1 TRBV6-5 CASSYGRGYTEAFF
TRBJ2-3 TRBV11-3 CASSLGNRGSTDTQYF
TRBJ2-1 TRBV19 CASTQYPDKGGLGPDEQFF
TRBJ1-2 TRBV9 CASSVGYGGTDYGYTF
TRBJ1-2 TRBV28 CASSFSVSYGYTF
TRBJ2-1 TRBV28 CASRPGLYDYNEQFF
TRBJ2-2 TRBV6-5 CASSPGTGNTGELFF
TRBJ1-4 TRBV19 CASSMRSRTNEKLFF
TRBJ2-2 TRBV14 CASSFRGGRTGELFF
TRBJ2-5 TRBV7-9 CASSPDTNQETQYF
TRBJ2-1 TRBV15 CATSLGGGNEQFF
TRBJ2-1 TRBV9 CASSALLTGAHEQFF
TRBJ2-1 TRBV7-2 CASSETSTGQFF
TRBJ1-2 TRBV4-3 CASSQLQTQGSGGYTF
TRBJ2-5 TRBV6-5 CASRVMETQYF
TRBJ1-2 TRBV4-2 CASSQFTGGGDGYTF
TRBJ1-2 TRBV19 CASTFSGVPNYGYTF
TRBJ1-6 TRBV6-1 CASSVAQLSSYNSPLHF
TRBJ2-7 TRBV28 CASRAGGNYEQYF
TRBJ2-5 TRBV28 CASSSLAGGLKETQYF
TRBJ2-5 TRBV19 CASRVIAGVEETQYF
TRBJ2-1 TRBV28 CASSYSWTRGDNEQFF
TRBJ2-6 TRBV6-5 CASSFSHSGANVLTF
TRBJ2-2 TRBV7-9 CASRATPGGELFF